These 12 T cell receptor beta chains were sequenced from one sample in a study of T cells in Graves' hyperthyroidism and ophthalmopathy. What was amplified from RNA transcripts were TCR beta CDR3 regions. An initial round of RT-PCR targeting the TCR CDR3 relied on the HTBI primer set. TCRdb analysed the multiplex PCR reads with MiXCR anew, one entry per CDR3 protein. The sample consists of hundreds of thousands of distinct CDR3 sequences, roughly 40% of them appearing once. The sample was blood. These TCRs come from a man in his late teens or twenties with Graves' hyperthyroidism.

This clonotype was recorded once. The rearrangement links TRBV2 to TRBJ2-6, with 11 nucleotides matching TRBD1. V lost 8 bases, J lost 0 bases, and 6 bases stayed unmatched. This CDR3 is built from 17 residues. Per the germline V gene, CDR1 is SNHLY and CDR2 is FYNNEI. CDR3 DNA sequence: TGTGCCAGCTTAGGGACAGGGGGTCTCTCTGGGGCCAACGTCCTGACTTTC. Residues: CASLGTGGLSGANVLTF.

This clonotype was seen ten or more times. The chain couples TRBV9 to TRBJ1-1, with D tentatively TRBD1 (5 bases). Per the germline V gene, CDR1 is SGDLS and CDR2 is YYNGEE. This CDR3 spans 14 amino acids. Trimming left V 4 bases short and J 6 bases short, with 16 bases between. The CDR3 bases are TGTGCCAGCAGCCCCCCTAGGTCGGGGCCTGAAGCTTTCTTT. This gives the protein CASSPPRSGPEAFF.

The CDR3 region has the DNA TGTGCCAGCAGCTTAATTATCGGGGTCGGGGAGCTGTTTTTT. Its translation is CASSLIIGVGELFF. This rearrangement joins TRBV7-3 to TRBJ2-2, with D perhaps matching TRBD2 (5 bases). Trimming took 1 base from V and 7 from J, leaving 10 bases between them. This CDR3 spans 14 amino acids. The germline V gene encodes CDR1 SGHTA and CDR2 FQGTGA.

V gene TRBV20-1 combines with J gene TRBJ2-3; D is possibly TRBD1 or TRBD2 (5 bases each). Trimming stripped 3 bases from V and 4 bases from J, with 11 bases between. CDR3 length equals 13 residues. The V gene's germline CDR1 is DFQATT and CDR2 SNEGSKA (reference sequence). CDR3 amino acids: CSASDGTADTQYF. CDR3 nucleotide sequence: TGCAGTGCTAGCGACGGGACCGCAGATACGCAGTATTTT.

Concerning this clonotype: A junction end diverges from the germline sequence, so it may reflect a read error. V and J are TRBV6-1 and TRBJ1-5, with 9 bases fitting TRBD1. Germline lookup yields CDR1 MNHNS and CDR2 SASEGT. CDR3 length: 16 amino acids. In DNA form, the CDR3 reads TGTGCCAGCAGCGAAGCCTACAGGGGGCTGGGGCAGCCCCAGCATTTT. Translation: CASSEAYRGLGQPQHF.

This clonotype has a single count. One base away lies a much larger clone, so this may be a sequencing read error. This chain uses TRBV19 with TRBJ1-5; possibly TRBD1 for D (5 bases). V dropped 7 bases and J dropped 1 base, with 14 bases sitting between them. The CDR3 covers 15 residues. Germline values: CDR1 LNHDA, CDR2 SQIVND (reference sequence). The DNA for the CDR3 is TGTGCCAGTAATTGGGGCGAATCGAGCAATCAGCCCCAGCATTTT. Translation gives CASNWGESSNQPQHF.

This clonotype turned up a few times. The J gene is TRBJ2-7, the V gene TRBV5-1; perhaps D is TRBD1 or TRBD2 (6 bases each). This CDR3 is 13 amino acids long. V lost 3 bases and J lost 2, with 9 bases in between. Germline CDR1 and CDR2: SGHRS and YFSETQ. The CDR3 nucleotides read TGCGCCAGCAGCTGGGGGGCAGCCTACGAGCAGTACTTC. It yields the protein CASSWGAAYEQYF.

The table lists this clonotype with many counts. The rearrangement joins TRBV5-1 to TRBJ1-1; a possible D gene is TRBD1 (6 bases). V lost 1 base and J 1 base, leaving 11 bases between the germline ends. The CDR3 runs 15 residues. The germline V gene has CDR1 SGHRS and CDR2 YFSETQ. As DNA, the CDR3 is TGCGCCAGCAGCTTGATGGGGGGCGCGAACACTGAAGCTTTCTTT. This translates into CASSLMGGANTEAFF.

This clonotype was observed at least ten times. V gene TRBV29-1 combines with J gene TRBJ1-1; the D gene is possibly TRBD1 (5 bases). Trimming took 2 bases from V and 3 from J, leaving 13 bases between them. The V gene's germline CDR1 is SQVTM and CDR2 ANQGSEA. The CDR3 has 14 residues. The DNA for the CDR3 is TGCAGCGTTGAACGAACAGGAGGGCACACTGAAGCTTTCTTT. Its translation is CSVERTGGHTEAFF.

This rearrangement joins TRBV29-1 to TRBJ2-2; D is uncertain. Germline CDR1 and CDR2: SQVTM and ANQGSEA. The V gene lost 8 bases and the J gene lost 4 bases, with 14 bases spanning the gap. This CDR3 has 13 residues. As DNA, the CDR3 is TGCAGCTTGGGCAGCCTGATCACCGGGGAGCTGTTTTTT. It yields the protein CSLGSLITGELFF.

The chain links TRBV29-1 to TRBJ1-2; D not resolved. The CDR3 runs 11 residues. CDR1 and CDR2 from the germline V gene are SQVTM and ANQGSEA. V was cut by 6 bases and J by 12 bases, with 17 bases left in between. CDR3 protein: CSVRTDGLNTF. CDR3 bases: TGCAGCGTGCGGACGGATGGTTTGAACACCTTC.

This chain connects TRBV25-1 to TRBJ1-1; 7 nucleotides match TRBD1. This CDR3 has 13 residues. With V trimmed by 8 bases and J by 5 bases, 8 bases remained unmatched. The germline gives CDR1 MGHDK, CDR2 SYGVNS. In DNA form, the CDR3 reads TGTGCCAGCTTGGACAGGAGGGATACTGAAGCTTTCTTT. Translating it yields CASLDRRDTEAFF.